One and the same sample provided the 2 T cell receptor beta chains below, sequenced in a study of response to subunit inactivated influenza vaccine. In TCRdb, the RT-PCR reads were re-called with MiXCR into one record per CDR3 protein. The repertoire holds about 160,000 distinct CDR3 sequences, with under 13% as singletons. This sample comprised non-naive T cells sorted from PBMCs, obtained more than 35 days after vaccination. These receptors were collected from a man aged 50 or older who received an inactivated influenza vaccine.

This sequence joins TRBV11-3 and TRBJ1-6; unclear D gene. CDR1 is SGHNT and CDR2 is YENEEA in the germline V gene. Trimming cost V 3 bases and J 8 bases, with 14 bases left between them. The CDR3 contains 15 residues. CDR3 loop: CASSFREERYSPLHF. The CDR3 coding sequence is TGTGCCAGCAGCTTCCGAGAGGAGAGGTATTCACCCCTCCACTTT.

The chain joins TRBV12-3 or TRBV12-4 to TRBJ2-7, with TRBD1 identical over 10 bases. The junction had 4 bases not matched to a gene; V was cut back by 6 bases and J by 5 bases. The CDR3 loop spans 13 amino acids. The CDR3 sequence: CASSRDRGHEQYF. The CDR3 nucleotides read TGTGCCAGCAGCCGGGACAGGGGTCACGAGCAGTACTTC.